The 24 T cell receptor beta chains below were found in one sample sequenced in a study of blood T cell repertoires in COVID-19. Measured with immunoSEQ multiplex PCR; TCRdb has only the in-frame clones, and not every one. The sample yields about 230,000 clones, less than 85% seen once. Sequencing was performed on peripheral blood. These receptors all come from a woman between 65 and 79 years old with active or convalescent COVID-19.

In this sample, this clone turned up a few times. This chain links TRBV5-1 with TRBJ2-7; the match to TRBD1 covers 9 bases. Germline lookup yields CDR1 SGHRS and CDR2 YFSETQ. The CDR3 totals 18 residues. With 0 bases clipped from V and 0 bases from J, the junction kept 10 bases outside the gene matches. CDR3 sequence: CASSLGPTGTGSSYEQYF. CDR3 coding DNA: TGCGCCAGCAGCTTGGGCCCCACCGGGACAGGGAGCTCCTACGAGCAGTACTTC.

This chain's CDR3 is CAWSVLITGLYGYTF. The CDR3 DNA sequence: TGTGCCTGGAGTGTACTTATCACAGGCCTCTATGGCTACACCTTC. V usage is TRBV30 and J usage is TRBJ1-2; possibly TRBD1 for D (5 bases). Trimming pared 0 bases from V and 4 bases from J, leaving 15 bases between. The germline V gene has CDR1 GTSNPN and CDR2 SVGIG (reference sequence). This CDR3 has 15 amino acids.

The J gene is TRBJ2-7, the V gene TRBV12-3 or TRBV12-4; D call uncertain. Deletions cut 5 bases from V and 3 bases from J, with 5 bases between. CDR3 size: 11 residues. The CDR3 coding sequence is TGTGCCAGCAGTCAGTTCTACGAGCAGTACTTC. It encodes CASSQFYEQYF.

This clone was counted a single time. J is TRBJ2-3 and V is TRBV11-2; maybe TRBD2 (6 bases). Germline CDR1 and CDR2: SGHAT and FQNNGV. Trimming cost V 1 base and J 2 bases, with 13 bases left between them. The CDR3 length is 16 residues. The CDR3, as DNA: TGTGCCAGCAGCTTAGGCGGGGCCGCCCCCACAGATACGCAGTATTTT. Translated, it gives CASSLGGAAPTDTQYF.

The rearrangement links TRBV7-9 to TRBJ1-1; D not certain. The CDR3 length is 13 residues. The V end lost 8 bases, the J end lost 10 bases, and 20 bases lay between the germline ends. Germline CDR1 reads SEHNR; CDR2 reads FQNEAQ (reference sequence). CDR3 nucleotide sequence: TGTGCCAGCGGAGGGCCAAGTCCGCCAAGAGCTTTCTTT. Translating it yields CASGGPSPPRAFF.

The chain combines TRBV3-1 (or the pseudogene TRBV3-2) with TRBJ1-2, with a weak D call TRBD1 (5 bases). V gave up 0 bases and J gave up 3 bases, with 8 bases separating them. The V gene's germline CDR1 is LGHDT and CDR2 YNNKEL (reference sequence). There are 14 residues in the CDR3. The CDR3 loop reads CASSQDAGHYGYTF. CDR3 coding DNA: TGTGCCAGCAGCCAAGATGCAGGGCACTATGGCTACACCTTC.

The chain employs TRBV18 and TRBJ2-1; tentatively, D is TRBD2 (5 bases). The CDR3 is made up of 16 amino acids. Germline V gene lookup returns CDR1 KGHSH and CDR2 LQKENI. Deletions cut 6 bases from V and 0 bases from J, with 15 bases between. The CDR3: CASSPASSSSYNEQFF. CDR3 in DNA: TGTGCCAGCTCCCCAGCTAGCTCCAGCTCCTACAATGAGCAGTTCTTC.

The DNA for the CDR3 is TGTGCCAGCAGCTTAGGGACAGGGGGCTCCGGGGAGCTGTTTTTT. Amino acid sequence: CASSLGTGGSGELFF. The chain joins TRBV7-2 to TRBJ2-2, with 11 bases aligning to TRBD1. V shed 1 base and J 6 bases; nucleotides not matched to a gene: 1. CDR1 and CDR2 (germline): SGHTA, FQGNSA. This CDR3 has 15 residues.

V gene TRBV28 combines with J gene TRBJ2-1; 7 bases match TRBD2. CDR1 and CDR2 from the germline V gene are MDHEN and SYDVKM. Losses at the gene ends were 7 bases for V and 9 bases for J; bases not matched to a gene: 15. CDR3 size: 15 residues. CDR3 region: CASTPGGEGSIEQFF. The DNA for the CDR3 is TGTGCCAGCACCCCGGGCGGGGAGGGATCTATTGAGCAGTTCTTC.

The genes are TRBV27 and TRBJ1-1, with D unclear. From germline, CDR1 is MNHEY and CDR2 SMNVEV (reference sequence). The V gene lost 2 bases and the J gene lost 4 bases, with 23 bases spanning the gap. CDR3 size: 18 residues. CDR3 amino acids: CASSLRPLRSEGVTEAFF. DNA of the CDR3: TGTGCCAGCAGTTTACGGCCCCTTCGGAGCGAAGGAGTCACTGAAGCTTTCTTT.

This rearrangement joins TRBV7-2 to TRBJ1-4; TRBD1 is a possible D gene (5 bases). Trimming cost V 3 bases and J 7 bases, with 9 bases left between them. Germline V gene data show CDR1 as SGHTA and CDR2 as FQGNSA. The CDR3 runs to 13 residues. The CDR3 spells CASSFQGGEKLFF. CDR3 bases: TGTGCCAGCAGCTTCCAGGGAGGTGAAAAACTGTTTTTT. The variable domain in full, with the rest retrieved from reference TRBV7-2 and TRBJ1-4, is GAGVSQSPSNKVTEKGKDVELRCDPISGHTALYWYRQSLGQGLEFLIYFQGNSAPDKSGLPSDRFSAERTGGSVSTLTIQRTQQEDSAVYLCASSFQGGEKLFFGSGTQLSVL.

This chain joins TRBV3-1 (or the pseudogene TRBV3-2) and TRBJ2-5; the match to TRBD1 covers 8 bases. The CDR3 has 17 residues. Germline lookup yields CDR1 LGHDT and CDR2 YNNKEL (reference sequence). V gave up 2 bases and J gave up 4 bases; unmatched junction bases: 12. This chain's CDR3 is CASSQKKTGDDRETQYF. In nucleotides, the CDR3 is TGTGCCAGCAGCCAAAAGAAGACAGGGGATGACCGAGAGACCCAGTACTTC.

V usage is TRBV11-1 and J usage is TRBJ1-2; 7 nucleotides align to TRBD1. The V gene end was trimmed by 0 bases and the J gene end by 2 bases; junction bases not matched to a gene: 12. CDR1 SGHAT and CDR2 FQDESV come from the germline V gene (reference sequence). This CDR3 comprises 18 residues. The CDR3 sequence: CASSLASGQGDSNYGYTF. The CDR3 bases are TGTGCCAGCAGCTTAGCGTCGGGGCAGGGGGATTCAAACTATGGCTACACCTTC. The full variable domain, with the rest looked up from reference TRBV11-1 and TRBJ1-2, is EAEVAQSPRYKITEKSQAVAFWCDPISGHATLYWYRQILGQGPELLVQFQDESVVDDSQLPKDRFSAERLKGVDSTLKIQPAELGDSAMYLCASSLASGQGDSNYGYTFGSGTRLTVV.

The CDR3 coding sequence is TGTGCCATCGGGGACAGGTCCTACGAGCAGTACTTC. It codes for CAIGDRSYEQYF. This chain links TRBV10-3 with TRBJ2-7, with 8 positions matching TRBD1. CDR1 is ENHRY, CDR2 SYGVKD, per germline. V shed 8 bases and J 1 base; nucleotides not matched to a gene: 1. This CDR3 region has 12 residues.

The rearrangement links TRBV29-1 to TRBJ2-1; tentatively, D is TRBD1 (6 bases). V was trimmed by 7 bases and J by 9 bases, leaving 19 bases between them. The germline gives CDR1 SQVTM, CDR2 ANQGSEA. This CDR3 is 13 amino acids long. CDR3 loop: CSAEGAGDPEQFF. DNA for the CDR3: TGCAGCGCCGAAGGGGCAGGGGACCCTGAGCAGTTCTTC.

The CDR3 reads CASSFDRNYGYTF. CDR3 DNA sequence: TGTGCCAGTAGTTTTGACAGGAACTATGGCTACACCTTC. The chain links TRBV19 to TRBJ1-2; D is possibly TRBD1 (6 bases). This CDR3 region has 13 residues. The V end was cut by 5 bases, the J end by 2 bases, with 9 bases between. The germline gives CDR1 LNHDA, CDR2 SQIVND (reference sequence).

The chain is built from TRBV28 and TRBJ2-3, with TRBD2 as a possible D gene (6 bases). The germline CDR1 and CDR2 sequences are MDHEN and SYDVKM. Trimming cost V 10 bases and J 0 bases, with 23 bases left between them. The CDR3 runs 17 residues. DNA of the CDR3: TGTGCCACTGGGTTTGGGGGGAGAACCCTGAGCACAGATACGCAGTATTTT. Its protein is CATGFGGRTLSTDTQYF.

The chain joins TRBV10-1 to TRBJ2-7, with a tentative D call TRBD2 (5 bases). The CDR3 is 17 amino acids. Germline V lookup: CDR1 WNHNN, CDR2 SYGVQD (reference sequence). Trimming removed 0 bases from V and 4 bases from J, with 19 bases in between. DNA of the CDR3: TGCGCCAGCAGTGAGTCGCGGCCCGGAGCGGTAAGATACGAGCAGTACTTC. Its protein is CASSESRPGAVRYEQYF.

This clone was recorded a few times. The chain combines TRBV6-1 with TRBJ2-1, with a tentative D call TRBD1 (6 bases). The CDR3 loop spans 16 amino acids. Germline values: CDR1 MNHNS, CDR2 SASEGT. V was shortened by 2 bases and J by 7 bases, with 18 bases between the two germline ends. CDR3 sequence reads: CASSESGGRPRNEQFF. The CDR3 nucleotides are TGTGCCAGCAGTGAATCTGGGGGCCGGCCCCGGAATGAGCAGTTCTTC.

This chain connects TRBV6-1 to TRBJ1-4; D is undetermined. Germline V gene data show CDR1 as MNHNS and CDR2 as SASEGT. The CDR3 covers 14 residues. V lost 2 bases and J lost 8, with 12 bases in between. The CDR3: CASSEPGREEKLFF. CDR3 in DNA: TGTGCCAGCAGTGAACCCGGGCGGGAAGAAAAACTGTTTTTT.

The gene calls are TRBV5-1 and TRBJ1-1; D might be TRBD1 (6 bases). Looked up from germline, CDR1 is SGHRS and CDR2 is YFSETQ. V shed 4 bases and J shed 1 base, with 8 bases lying between them. The length of the CDR3 is 13 residues. The CDR3 spells CASSPQGNTEAFF. The CDR3 region has the DNA TGCGCCAGCAGCCCACAGGGGAACACTGAAGCTTTCTTT.

V is TRBV10-1 and J is TRBJ2-7; the match to TRBD1 covers 8 bases. This CDR3 has 16 amino acids. The ends lost 0 bases at V and 3 bases at J; junction bases unmatched: 7. Looked up from germline, CDR1 is WNHNN and CDR2 is SYGVQD (reference sequence). The CDR3 DNA sequence: TGCGCCAGCAGTGAGTCGTTGGGACAGGCCGTCTACGAGCAGTACTTC. Translated, it gives CASSESLGQAVYEQYF.

The chain employs TRBV19 and TRBJ2-7, with D possibly being TRBD1 (5 bases). The V and J ends lost 3 bases and 0 bases respectively, with 9 bases between them. Germline V gives CDR1 LNHDA, CDR2 SQIVND (reference sequence). This CDR3 has 14 residues. The CDR3 nucleotides are TGTGCCAGTAGTATCGCCAGGGCCTCCTACGAGCAGTACTTC. Protein sequence: CASSIARASYEQYF.

This clone occurred a few times. V gene TRBV10-3 combines with J gene TRBJ2-2; 10 nucleotides agree with TRBD2. CDR1 is ENHRY, CDR2 SYGVKD, per germline. The CDR3 has 16 residues. V shed 3 bases and J 5 bases; nucleotides not matched to a gene: 6. CDR3 sequence reads: CAISDPRTSGTGELFF. DNA of the CDR3: TGTGCCATCAGTGACCCGAGGACTAGCGGAACCGGGGAGCTGTTTTTT.